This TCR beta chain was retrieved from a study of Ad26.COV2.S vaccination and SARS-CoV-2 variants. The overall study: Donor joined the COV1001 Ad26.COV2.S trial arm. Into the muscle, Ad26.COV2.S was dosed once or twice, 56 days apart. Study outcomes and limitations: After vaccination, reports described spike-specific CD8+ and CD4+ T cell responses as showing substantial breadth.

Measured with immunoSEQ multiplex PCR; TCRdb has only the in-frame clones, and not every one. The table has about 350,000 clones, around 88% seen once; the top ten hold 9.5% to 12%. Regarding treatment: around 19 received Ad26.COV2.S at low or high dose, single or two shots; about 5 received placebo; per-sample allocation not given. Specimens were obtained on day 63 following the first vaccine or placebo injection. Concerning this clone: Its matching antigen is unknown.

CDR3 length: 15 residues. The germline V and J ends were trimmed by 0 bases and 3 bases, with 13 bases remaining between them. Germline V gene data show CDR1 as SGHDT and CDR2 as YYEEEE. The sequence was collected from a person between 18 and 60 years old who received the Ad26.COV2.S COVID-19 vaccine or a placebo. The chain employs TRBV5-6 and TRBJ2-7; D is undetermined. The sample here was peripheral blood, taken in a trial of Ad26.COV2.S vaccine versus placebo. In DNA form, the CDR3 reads TGTGCCAGCAGCTTGGGTGACCGGTCGGGCTACGAGCAGTACTTC. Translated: CASSLGDRSGYEQYF.